These 21 T cell receptor beta chains originate from one sample sequenced in a study of T cells in lung cancer brain metastases listed by TCRdb under 2018. Libraries were prepared through the immunoSEQ multiplex PCR assay. TCRdb obtained this table from immuneACCESS and retained in-frame rearrangements with V and J assigned. These tables miss some clones; where compared with another copy, unresolved V genes account for less than half of the shortfall, and the remainder is unexplained. The sample table contains under 3,000 clones; only one count was recorded for about 89% of them. Together, the top ten hold 3% to 4.5% of the sample. The source material was tumor tissue from a brain metastasis. The sample's cell subset or site label, decoded: paired resected brain metastasis. These receptors all stem from a man in his 70s with non-small cell lung cancer that had spread to the brain.

The rearrangement links TRBV7-9 to TRBJ1-1; maybe TRBD1 (6 bases). The V gene's germline CDR1 is SEHNR and CDR2 FQNEAQ (reference sequence). Trimming pared 5 bases from V and 1 base from J, leaving 17 bases between. The CDR3 is made up of 16 amino acids. CDR3: CASSPRGGTTNTEAFF. Written as DNA, the CDR3 is TGTGCCAGCAGCCCCCGAGGGGGGACAACGAACACTGAAGCTTTCTTT.

The rearrangement links TRBV7-9 to TRBJ2-6; TRBD1 agrees at 9 bases. The length of the CDR3 is 15 residues. Per germline, CDR1 SEHNR and CDR2 FQNEAQ (reference sequence). CDR3 residues: CAPGQGIAGANVLTF. In DNA, the CDR3 is TGTGCGCCGGGACAGGGTATAGCTGGGGCCAACGTCCTGACTTTC.

This chain uses TRBV28 with TRBJ1-2; D might be TRBD1 (5 bases). V lost 7 bases to trimming and J lost 4 bases, with 16 bases between them. The CDR3 has 14 residues. The V gene's germline CDR1 is MDHEN and CDR2 SYDVKM. For the CDR3, the DNA is TGTGCCAGCATCCCCGGGACCGGGATCTATGGCTACACCTTC. Its translation is CASIPGTGIYGYTF.

V and J are TRBV9 and TRBJ1-4; D call uncertain. Germline V gene data show CDR1 as SGDLS and CDR2 as YYNGEE. Trimming took off 4 bases at V and 8 bases at J, with 18 bases between the two ends. CDR3 length equals 15 residues. The CDR3 bases are TGTGCCAGCAGCACAGAGGGCTCGGTTGACGAAAAACTGTTTTTT. This encodes CASSTEGSVDEKLFF.

The chain couples TRBV5-1 to TRBJ1-4; D gene unclear. CDR1 SGHRS and CDR2 YFSETQ come from the germline V gene. This CDR3 has 17 amino acids. V lost 1 base and J lost 1, with 14 bases in between. CDR3 loop: CASSLRVRMETNEKLFF. CDR3 DNA: TGCGCCAGCAGCTTGAGAGTGAGAATGGAAACTAATGAAAAACTGTTTTTT.

Only one count was recorded for this clone. The V and J genes are TRBV2 and TRBJ1-5, with unresolved D. This CDR3 has 13 residues. The germline V gene encodes CDR1 SNHLY and CDR2 FYNNEI. With 7 bases removed from V and 6 bases from J, the gap between germline ends came to 13 bases. This CDR3 reads CASTMWVSQPQHF. The CDR3 DNA reads as TGTGCCAGCACCATGTGGGTTAGTCAGCCCCAGCATTTT.

V and J are TRBV29-1 and TRBJ1-1; no firm D call. CDR3 length: 15 amino acids. CDR1 is SQVTM, CDR2 ANQGSEA, per germline. V gave up 6 bases and J gave up 0 bases, with 17 bases separating them. CDR3: CSVENDLRVNTEAFF. As DNA, the CDR3 is TGCAGCGTGGAAAATGACTTAAGGGTGAACACTGAAGCTTTCTTT.

This clone came up a few times. The V and J genes are TRBV14 and TRBJ1-1; tentatively, D is TRBD1 (5 bases). The germline V gene has CDR1 SGHDN and CDR2 FVKESK. V lost 5 bases and J 1 base, leaving 14 bases between the germline ends. The CDR3 covers 15 residues. This CDR3 is CASSFRSGWNTEAFF. DNA for the CDR3: TGTGCCAGCAGCTTTAGATCAGGGTGGAACACTGAAGCTTTCTTT.

The V gene is TRBV5-6, the J gene TRBJ1-1; no clear D. The CDR3 totals 14 residues. Germline CDR1 is SGHDT and CDR2 is YYEEEE. With 0 bases removed from V and 0 bases from J, the gap between germline ends came to 6 bases. The CDR3 loop reads CASSLALVNTEAFF. The CDR3 bases are TGTGCCAGCAGCTTGGCCCTAGTGAACACTGAAGCTTTCTTT.

The chain is built from TRBV7-2 and TRBJ1-1, with 7 bases that match TRBD1. Germline V lookup: CDR1 SGHTA, CDR2 FQGNSA. The CDR3 has 12 residues. J lost 10 bases, V lost 3 bases, and 5 bases had no gene match. In DNA, the CDR3 is TGTGCCAGCAGCTTCAAGGGGGCAAGAGCTTTCTTT. As protein: CASSFKGARAFF.

V usage is TRBV27 and J usage is TRBJ2-3, with 9 bases fitting TRBD2. V trimming: 2 bases; J trimming: 5 bases; junction bases outside the gene matches: 5. Germline-derived CDR1 and CDR2 are MNHEY and SMNVEV (reference sequence). The CDR3 covers 15 residues. The CDR3 sequence: CASSLRGGAGDTQYF. DNA for the CDR3: TGTGCCAGCAGTTTACGCGGGGGGGCAGGAGATACGCAGTATTTT.

CDR3 nucleotide sequence: TGTGCCTGGACGAGGGGGGGCCGTAGCACAGATACGCAGTATTTT. Its protein product is CAWTRGGRSTDTQYF. The V and J genes are TRBV30 and TRBJ2-3; tentatively, D is TRBD2 (7 bases). The ends were cut back, 4 bases at V and 0 bases at J, with 14 bases in the middle. CDR1 is GTSNPN, CDR2 SVGIG, per germline (reference sequence). There are 15 residues in the CDR3.

The rearrangement joins TRBV7-9 to TRBJ1-4, with D tentatively TRBD1 (5 bases). This CDR3 is 13 amino acids long. CDR1 and CDR2 from the germline V gene are SEHNR and FQNEAQ (reference sequence). V dropped 2 bases and J dropped 8 bases, with 9 bases sitting between them. CDR3: CASSLLGGEKLFF. Written as DNA, the CDR3 is TGTGCCAGCAGCTTATTGGGGGGGGAAAAACTGTTTTTT.

The rearrangement joins TRBV4-3 to TRBJ2-1; D unresolved. Germline loops: CDR1 LGHNA, CDR2 YSLEER. With 3 bases removed from V and 7 bases from J, the gap between germline ends came to 13 bases. This CDR3 has 14 amino acids. CDR3 protein: CASSHGTKENEQFF. The CDR3 DNA sequence: TGCGCCAGCAGCCACGGAACCAAGGAAAATGAGCAGTTCTTC.

The chain carries TRBV9 and TRBJ1-2; 8 bases are a match to TRBD1. CDR1 and CDR2 (germline): SGDLS, YYNGEE. Germline trimming cut 3 bases from V and 1 base from J; bases unmatched to any gene: 8. The CDR3 is made up of 16 amino acids. The chain's CDR3 is CASSAGGQGFNYGYTF. DNA for the CDR3: TGTGCCAGCAGCGCAGGAGGACAGGGCTTTAACTATGGCTACACCTTC. Full variable domain (rest looked up from reference TRBV9 and TRBJ1-2): DSGVTQTPKHLITATGQRVTLRCSPRSGDLSVYWYQQSLDQGLQFLIQYYNGEERAKGNILERFSAQQFPDLHSELNLSSLELGDSALYFCASSAGGQGFNYGYTFGSGTRLTVV.

The chain uses TRBV30 and TRBJ1-1, with D maybe TRBD1 (6 bases). From germline, CDR1 is GTSNPN and CDR2 SVGIG (reference sequence). V was shortened by 5 bases and J by 4 bases, with 17 bases between the two germline ends. The CDR3 loop spans 14 amino acids. CDR3 amino acids: CAWGLQGFGTEAFF. The CDR3 nucleotides are TGTGCCTGGGGATTACAGGGCTTTGGCACTGAAGCTTTCTTT.

The genes are TRBV7-3 and TRBJ1-2; D is perhaps TRBD1 (6 bases). The V end was cut by 2 bases, the J end by 7 bases, with 11 bases between. Germline CDR1 reads SGHTA; CDR2 reads FQGTGA. This CDR3 comprises 13 residues. CDR3 sequence reads: CASSLYGGSGYTF. The CDR3 bases are TGTGCCAGCAGCTTATACGGGGGCAGTGGCTACACCTTC.

V gene TRBV7-2 combines with J gene TRBJ2-7; D gene unclear. Germline V gene sequence: CDR1 SGHTA, CDR2 FQGNSA. The CDR3 length is 16 residues. The V and J ends lost 7 bases and 1 base respectively, with 20 bases between them. Here the CDR3 reads CASTPKGRAPSYEQYF. The CDR3 DNA reads as TGTGCCAGCACCCCGAAAGGCCGAGCCCCGTCCTACGAGCAGTACTTC.

The chain links TRBV28 to TRBJ1-2; 7 nucleotides agree with TRBD1. The CDR3 runs to 16 residues. V was clipped by 5 bases and J by 3 bases; unmatched bases: 12. Germline V gene data show CDR1 as MDHEN and CDR2 as SYDVKM. Here the CDR3 DNA reads TGTGCCAGCAGTGCGTCGGCGGGACAGTCTCACTATGGCTACACCTTC. As protein: CASSASAGQSHYGYTF.

This chain uses TRBV6-6 with TRBJ1-6; tentatively, D is TRBD1 (5 bases). Germline assignment: CDR1 MNHNY and CDR2 SVGAGI (reference sequence). This CDR3 spans 14 amino acids. V lost 5 bases, J lost 7 bases, and 12 bases lay in between. In nucleotides, the CDR3 is TGTGCCAGCAGTGGGACGGGTGGGAATTCACCCCTCCACTTT. This sequence encodes CASSGTGGNSPLHF.

The chain combines TRBV9 with TRBJ1-5, with D unclear. The CDR3 has 15 residues. V shed 4 bases and J shed 0 bases, with 11 bases lying between them. The germline V gene has CDR1 SGDLS and CDR2 YYNGEE. In DNA form, the CDR3 reads TGTGCCAGCAGCTCCCTCGAGGATAGCAATCAGCCCCAGCATTTT. It translates to CASSSLEDSNQPQHF.